These T cell receptor beta chains were read from a single sample in a study of memory CD4+ T cells and cytomegalovirus serostatus. Sequencing was performed with immunoSEQ multiplex PCR; in TCRdb, only in-frame clones are kept and a portion is missing. Found here are roughly 40,000 clones, nearly 80% of them singletons; the top ten hold about 0.8%. The specimen sequenced was memory CD4+ T cells from blood. The receptors derive from an adult in good health and CMV-seronegative. Each CDR3 is given without its conserved first and last residue. Each record gives: CDR3 length, J gene, V gene, CDR3 protein.

>12|TRBJ1-3|TRBV5-6
ASSLFGGGNTIY
>15|TRBJ1-2|TRBV2
ASSEGGMGRSNYGYT
>11|TRBJ1-1|TRBV2
ASLGLAHTEAF
>13|TRBJ2-7|TRBV7-2
ASSSRLAGAYEQY
>11|TRBJ2-2|TRBV19
ASSIGNTGELF
>14|TRBJ1-4|TRBV25-1
ASSESRGGTNEKLF
>14|TRBJ1-1|TRBV6-5
ASSYEGQGGFTEAF
>14|TRBJ1-2|TRBV5-6
ASSQQVTQANYGYT
>11|TRBJ2-1|TRBV6-6
ASSRDSYNEQF
>12|TRBJ2-5|TRBV29-1
SVEDLQVWETQY
>11|TRBJ1-2|TRBV11-2
ASSLGANYGYT
>12|TRBJ2-7|TRBV2
ASSDGTPIYEQY
>11|TRBJ1-3|TRBV6-1
ASSGMLGNTIY
>11|TRBJ1-4|TRBV30
AGKPQGNEKLF
>13|TRBJ2-1|TRBV6-6
ASREIAGRYNEQF
>12|TRBJ2-3|TRBV7-2
ASSLAGSTDTQY
>13|TRBJ1-6|TRBV7-9
ASSHPQGRGSPLH
>13|TRBJ2-5|TRBV19
ASSMGIGSIETQY
>13|TRBJ1-4|TRBV6-1
ASRTGTGEGEKLF
>13|TRBJ1-1|TRBV5-1
ASSPGQGRYDEAF
>16|TRBJ2-3|TRBV11-3
ASSPGLTSGVSTDTQY
>11|TRBJ2-5|TRBV7-7
ASSLAGRETQY
>9|TRBJ2-7|TRBV20-1
SAVSVGEQY
>13|TRBJ2-7|TRBV6-1
ASSVRSEGAYEQY
>13|TRBJ1-3|TRBV6-1
ASSVQVISGNTIY
>14|TRBJ2-7|TRBV5-1
ASSLNLRGNSYEQY
>11|TRBJ2-5|TRBV6-6
ASRRTVKETQY
>15|TRBJ2-1|TRBV10-1
ASSESFTEAHNNEQF
>13|TRBJ1-2|TRBV10-3
AISESGRGNYGYT